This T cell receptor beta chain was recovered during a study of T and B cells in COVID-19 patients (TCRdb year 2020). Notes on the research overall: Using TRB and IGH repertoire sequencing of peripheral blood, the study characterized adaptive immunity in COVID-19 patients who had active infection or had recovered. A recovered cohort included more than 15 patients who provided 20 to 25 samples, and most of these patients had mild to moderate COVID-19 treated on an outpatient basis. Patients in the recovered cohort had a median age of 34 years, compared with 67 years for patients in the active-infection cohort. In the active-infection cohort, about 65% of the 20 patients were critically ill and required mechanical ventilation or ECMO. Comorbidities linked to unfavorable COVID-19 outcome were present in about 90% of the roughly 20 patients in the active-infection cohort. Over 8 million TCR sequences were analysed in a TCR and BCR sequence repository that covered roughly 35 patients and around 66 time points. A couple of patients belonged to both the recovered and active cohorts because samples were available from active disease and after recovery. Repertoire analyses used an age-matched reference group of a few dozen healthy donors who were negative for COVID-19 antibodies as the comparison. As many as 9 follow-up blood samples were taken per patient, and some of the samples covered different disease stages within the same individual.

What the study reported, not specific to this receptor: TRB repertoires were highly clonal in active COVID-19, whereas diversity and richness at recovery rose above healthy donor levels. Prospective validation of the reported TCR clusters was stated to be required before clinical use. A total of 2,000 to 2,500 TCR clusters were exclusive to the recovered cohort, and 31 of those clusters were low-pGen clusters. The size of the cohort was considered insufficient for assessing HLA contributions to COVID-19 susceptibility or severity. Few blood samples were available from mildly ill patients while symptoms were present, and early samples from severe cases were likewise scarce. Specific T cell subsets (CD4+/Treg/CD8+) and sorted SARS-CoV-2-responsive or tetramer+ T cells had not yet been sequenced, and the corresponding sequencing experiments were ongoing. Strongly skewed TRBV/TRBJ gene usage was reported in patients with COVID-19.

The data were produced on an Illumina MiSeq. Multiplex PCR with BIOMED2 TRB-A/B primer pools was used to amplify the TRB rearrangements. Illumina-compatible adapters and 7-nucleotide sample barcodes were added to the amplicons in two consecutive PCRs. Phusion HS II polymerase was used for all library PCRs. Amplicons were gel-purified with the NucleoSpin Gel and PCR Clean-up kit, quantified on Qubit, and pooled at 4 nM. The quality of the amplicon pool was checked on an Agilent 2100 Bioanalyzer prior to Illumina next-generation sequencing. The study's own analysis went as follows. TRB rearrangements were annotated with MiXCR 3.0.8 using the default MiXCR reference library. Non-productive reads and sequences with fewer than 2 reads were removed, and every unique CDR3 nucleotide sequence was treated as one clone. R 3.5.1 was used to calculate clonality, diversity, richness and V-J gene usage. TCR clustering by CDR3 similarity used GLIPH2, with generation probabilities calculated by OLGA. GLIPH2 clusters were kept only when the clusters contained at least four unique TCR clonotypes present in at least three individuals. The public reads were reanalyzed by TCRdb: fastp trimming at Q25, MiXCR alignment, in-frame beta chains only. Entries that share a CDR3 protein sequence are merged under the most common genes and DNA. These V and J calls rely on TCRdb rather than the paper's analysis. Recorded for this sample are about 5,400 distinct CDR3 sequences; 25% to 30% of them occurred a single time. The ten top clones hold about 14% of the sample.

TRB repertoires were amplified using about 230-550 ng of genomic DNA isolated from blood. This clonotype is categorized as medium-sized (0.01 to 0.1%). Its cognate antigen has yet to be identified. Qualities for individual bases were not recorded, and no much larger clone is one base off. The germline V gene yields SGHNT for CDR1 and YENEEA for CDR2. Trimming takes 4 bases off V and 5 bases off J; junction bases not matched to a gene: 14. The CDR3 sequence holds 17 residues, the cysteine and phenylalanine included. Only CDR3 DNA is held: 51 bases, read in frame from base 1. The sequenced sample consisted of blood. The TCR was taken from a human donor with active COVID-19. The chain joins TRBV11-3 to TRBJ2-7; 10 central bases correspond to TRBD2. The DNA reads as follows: TGTGCCAGCAGCTCCCATCCACCTAGCGGGAGCATCCACGAGCAGTACTTC. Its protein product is CASSSHPPSGSIHEQYF.